This T cell receptor (beta chain) is drawn from a study of lung T cells in sarcoidosis with Löfgren's syndrome. Study observations and caveats: Sarcoidosis antigen recognition was only suggested, antigen unidentified.

MiXCR was run by TCRdb on the reads, yielding one entry per CDR3 protein. The sample yields about 19,000 distinct CDR3 sequences, about 20% seen once. This clonotype was counted at least ten times. Its antigen is as yet unknown. The sequencing input was CD4+ T cells from PBMCs. The TCR sequence derives from a human donor with sarcoidosis (Löfgren's syndrome or another form), or a control subject (not recorded which).

CDR3 nucleotides: TGTGCCAGCAGTGGGACAGGGGTCCTAAATGAGCAGTTCTTC. Its protein is CASSGTGVLNEQFF. The chain carries TRBV2 and TRBJ2-1, with 9 bases matching TRBD1. V gave up 4 bases and J gave up 7 bases; unmatched junction bases: 5. Germline V gives CDR1 SNHLY, CDR2 FYNNEI. The CDR3 covers 14 residues.